The present T cell receptor beta chain was sequenced within a study of T cell repertoires in cytomegalovirus infection. Study-wide background: CMV infection plus the matching HLA type was flagged by public TCR beta signatures.

Per germline, CDR1 SGHRS and CDR2 YFSETQ. The CDR3 has 12 residues. V dropped 0 bases and J dropped 5 bases, with 3 bases sitting between them. Whole-study results and caveats: HLA-C-restricted, CMV-specific TCR beta clonotypes were dominant ex vivo.

This clonotype has a handful of counts. Its antigen is unknown. MiXCR, run by TCRdb on the reads, gives a single entry per CDR3 protein. The sample lists about 240,000 distinct CDR3 sequences; approximately 13% were seen once. The rearrangement uses TRBV5-1 and TRBJ1-5; no clear D. This TCR was sampled from a human donor in good health (CMV status not recorded). Some clones in this sample may be carry-over from other donors' samples. Sequencing was carried out using PBMCs. The CDR3 coding sequence is TGCGCCAGCAGCTTGGACCATCAGCCCCAGCATTTT. Encoded protein: CASSLDHQPQHF.